Below, 15 T cell receptor beta chains from the same sample are listed, as sequenced in a study of persistence of HIV-infected CD4 T cells. Nonspecific anti-CD3/anti-CD28 bead stimulation represents the broad CD4+ T cell repertoire. Responding CD4+ T cells were sorted by upregulation of both CD40 ligand and CD69. The libraries were made with immunoSEQ version 4 in survey mode. Produced via immunoSEQ multiplex PCR; TCRdb's table is partial and in-frame only. The sample consists of 44,000 or so clones, roughly nine tenths of them appearing once. For these receptors, no antigen is known. The sample was CD4+ T cells sorted from PBMCs after approximately 19-hour stimulation, taken from a patient who received antiretroviral therapy. These TCRs come from an adult man with HIV who was CMV-seropositive.

This chain joins TRBV5-1 and TRBJ2-3; TRBD1 might be the D (6 bases). V was cut by 0 bases and J by 5 bases, with 10 bases left in between. Germline V CDR1 and CDR2: SGHRS, YFSETQ. The CDR3 spans 14 residues. CDR3 protein: CASSLEQGRDTQYF. CDR3 nucleotides: TGCGCCAGCAGCTTGGAACAGGGTAGAGATACGCAGTATTTT.

The chain couples TRBV5-8 to TRBJ2-7; D is unclear. Trimming cost V 0 bases and J 2 bases, with 9 bases left between them. The CDR3 consists of 14 residues. The germline CDR1 and CDR2 sequences are SGHTS and YDEGEE. CDR3: CASSLEVRPYEQYF. Written as DNA, the CDR3 is TGTGCCAGCAGCTTGGAAGTGAGACCCTACGAGCAGTACTTC.

The V gene is TRBV7-8, the J gene TRBJ1-2; 8 positions match TRBD1. Germline V CDR1 and CDR2: SGHVS, FQNEAQ. The CDR3 runs 14 residues. Trimming removed 3 bases from V and 6 bases from J; junction bases left unmatched: 6. The chain's CDR3 is CASSFTKTGDGYTF. The CDR3 DNA reads as TGTGCCAGCAGCTTTACCAAGACAGGGGATGGCTACACCTTC.

V gene TRBV1 combines with J gene TRBJ2-7; the tabulated D call, TRBD1, remains unverified against the DNA. TRBV1 is a known pseudogene. The CDR3 covers 13 residues. The CDR3 protein is CTSSPINRVEQYF. The DNA for the CDR3 is TGCACCAGCAGCCCGATAAACAGGGTCGAGCAGTACTTC.

J is TRBJ1-5 and V is TRBV28; 7 nucleotides match TRBD1. The J segment lost 6 bases and the V segment lost 0 bases, leaving 5 bases of the junction unmatched. From germline, CDR1 is MDHEN and CDR2 SYDVKM. This CDR3 contains 15 residues. The chain's CDR3 is CASSLWTGYGQPQHF. CDR3 coding DNA: TGTGCCAGCAGTTTATGGACAGGGTACGGTCAGCCCCAGCATTTT.

This clone is a singleton in its sample. The CDR3 DNA sequence: TGTGCCAGCAGTCATACACCCGGGACTAGCGGGGGAAACTTTCGATACGAGCAGTACTTC. This translates into CASSHTPGTSGGNFRYEQYF. This chain joins TRBV6-6 and TRBJ2-7; TRBD2 matches 14 bases. The ends lost 5 bases at V and 4 bases at J; junction bases unmatched: 19. The CDR3 totals 20 residues. Germline V lookup: CDR1 MNHNY, CDR2 SVGAGI (reference sequence).

The table lists this clone with a count of one. This sequence joins TRBV18 and TRBJ1-2; TRBD1 aligns across 7 bases. This CDR3 has 15 amino acids. CDR1 and CDR2 (germline): KGHSH, LQKENI. V was pared by 0 bases and J by 2 bases, with 3 bases of the junction left unmatched. CDR3 nucleotides: TGTGCCAGCTCACCACCGTGGGACAGCAACTATGGCTACACCTTC. It encodes CASSPPWDSNYGYTF.

In nucleotides, the CDR3 is TGTGCCAGCAGCTTATGGGGGGGCGGTCAGCCCCAGCATTTT. As protein: CASSLWGGGQPQHF. The gene calls are TRBV7-2 and TRBJ1-5; a weak D match, TRBD1 (6 bases). V lost 2 bases and J 6 bases, leaving 11 bases between the germline ends. Germline assignment: CDR1 SGHTA and CDR2 FQGNSA. The CDR3 loop spans 14 amino acids.

The chain joins TRBV5-5 to TRBJ2-1; no definite D call. The CDR3 extends over 14 amino acids. V shed 4 bases and J shed 6 bases, with 14 bases lying between them. The germline gives CDR1 SGHKS, CDR2 YYEKEE (reference sequence). The CDR3 here is CASSRLPPSNEQFF. DNA of the CDR3: TGTGCCAGCAGCCGTCTCCCCCCTTCCAATGAGCAGTTCTTC.

The chain is built from TRBV10-3 and TRBJ2-1, with TRBD2 as a possible D gene (5 bases). Germline V gene lookup returns CDR1 ENHRY and CDR2 SYGVKD. The V and J ends lost 11 bases and 8 bases respectively, with 19 bases between them. This CDR3 region has 13 residues. CDR3 bases: TGTGCCGCCAACGCTGCGGGTAGCGATGAGCAGTTCTTC. Protein sequence: CAANAAGSDEQFF.

The chain combines TRBV7-9 with TRBJ2-1, with 12 bases matching TRBD2. The CDR3 totals 18 residues. V shed 1 base and J 6 bases; nucleotides not matched to a gene: 10. The V gene's germline CDR1 is SEHNR and CDR2 FQNEAQ (reference sequence). CDR3 in amino acids: CASSLVLASGGASNEQFF. The CDR3 DNA is TGTGCCAGCAGCTTAGTCCTGGCTAGCGGGGGGGCCTCCAATGAGCAGTTCTTC.

The chain's CDR3 is CASSSRLAGYNEQFF. The DNA for the CDR3 is TGTGCCAGCAGCTCCAGACTAGCGGGGTACAATGAGCAGTTCTTC. The gene calls are TRBV11-3 and TRBJ2-1, with 11 bases that match TRBD2. There are 15 residues in the CDR3. Per germline, CDR1 SGHNT and CDR2 YENEEA. V was pared by 4 bases and J by 4 bases, with 3 bases of the junction left unmatched.

The rearrangement links TRBV12-5 to TRBJ2-7, with D unclear. The CDR3 has 13 amino acids. V lost 0 bases and J lost 7, with 10 bases in between. Germline V lookup: CDR1 LGHNT, CDR2 FRNRAP. CDR3 bases: TGTGCTAGTGGTTTGGTAACGGAAGGGGAGCAGTACTTC. It encodes CASGLVTEGEQYF.

This rearrangement joins TRBV5-1 to TRBJ2-2, with D possibly matching TRBD2 (6 bases). This CDR3 has 14 residues. Germline V CDR1 and CDR2: SGHRS, YFSETQ. V shed 2 bases and J shed 7 bases, with 12 bases lying between them. The CDR3 here is CASSLRQGGGELFF. The CDR3 nucleotides are TGCGCCAGCAGCTTAAGGCAGGGAGGCGGGGAGCTGTTTTTT.

J is TRBJ1-3 and V is TRBV3-1 (or the pseudogene TRBV3-2); D not resolved. In germline, CDR1 is LGHDT, CDR2 YNNKEL (reference sequence). Between the trimmed V and J ends, which lost 0 bases and 2 bases, there was a span of 5 bases. The CDR3 has 14 amino acids. The CDR3 loop reads CASSQEDPGNTIYF. The CDR3 DNA follows: TGTGCCAGCAGCCAAGAGGATCCTGGAAACACCATATATTTT.